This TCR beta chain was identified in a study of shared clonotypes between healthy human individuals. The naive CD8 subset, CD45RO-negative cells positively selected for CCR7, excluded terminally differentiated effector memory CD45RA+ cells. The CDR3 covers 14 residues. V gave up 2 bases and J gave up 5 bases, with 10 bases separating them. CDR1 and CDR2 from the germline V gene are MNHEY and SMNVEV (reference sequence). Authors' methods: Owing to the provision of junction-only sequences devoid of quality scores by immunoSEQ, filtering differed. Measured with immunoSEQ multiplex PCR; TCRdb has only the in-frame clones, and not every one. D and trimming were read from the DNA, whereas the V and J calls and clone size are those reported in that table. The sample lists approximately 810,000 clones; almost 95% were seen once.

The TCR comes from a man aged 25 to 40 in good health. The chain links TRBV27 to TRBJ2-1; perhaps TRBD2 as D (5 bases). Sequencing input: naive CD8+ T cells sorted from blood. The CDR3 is CASSLRLGNNEQFF. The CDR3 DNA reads TGTGCCAGCAGTTTAAGACTCGGGAACAATGAGCAGTTCTTC.